The 20 T cell receptor beta chains below were found in one sample sequenced in a study of blood T cell repertoires in COVID-19. Clones were read by immunoSEQ multiplex PCR, and TCRdb kept only the in-frame ones, dropping some. Among around 400,000 clones listed, around 87% were seen once. The specimen was peripheral blood. Receptors were obtained from a woman aged 60-70 years with COVID-19, enrolled during active disease.

The chain has TRBV27 and TRBJ2-3, with a weak D call TRBD2 (6 bases). Germline V gene sequence: CDR1 MNHEY, CDR2 SMNVEV (reference sequence). The CDR3 is made up of 13 amino acids. The ends were cut back, 11 bases at V and 3 bases at J, with 15 bases in the middle. In DNA form, the CDR3 reads TGTGCCGTGGGCGGGGCATTAACAGATACGCAGTATTTT. Protein sequence: CAVGGALTDTQYF.

This chain links TRBV5-4 with TRBJ2-3; TRBD2 matches at 9 bases. Trimming took 4 bases from V and 1 from J; bases not matched to a gene: 10. The CDR3 totals 17 residues. Germline V gives CDR1 SGHNT, CDR2 YYREEE (reference sequence). The CDR3 DNA reads as TGTGCCAGCAGCCGTGAGATAGGCGGGGGGGGCACAGATACGCAGTATTTT. Its translation is CASSREIGGGGTDTQYF.

The chain couples TRBV19 to TRBJ2-6; weak D call: TRBD2 (6 bases). This CDR3 is built from 16 residues. With 8 bases removed from V and 2 bases from J, the gap between germline ends came to 16 bases. Germline V gene data show CDR1 as LNHDA and CDR2 as SQIVND (reference sequence). CDR3 coding DNA: TGTGCCAGTGAGGGCCCCCGGGGGACTGGGGCCAACGTCCTGACTTTC. Its translation: CASEGPRGTGANVLTF.

The DNA of the CDR3 is TGCGCCAGCAGCTTGGAAACGGGTTTCGGTCAGCCCCAGCATTTT. This translates into CASSLETGFGQPQHF. The genes are TRBV5-1 and TRBJ1-5; D not resolved. The CDR3 contains 15 residues. V was trimmed by 0 bases and J by 6 bases, leaving 13 bases between them. Germline V lookup: CDR1 SGHRS, CDR2 YFSETQ.

The genes are TRBV2 and TRBJ1-3; a weak D match, TRBD1 (6 bases). The CDR3 spans 13 residues. The V end was cut by 7 bases, the J end by 3 bases, with 10 bases between. Germline values: CDR1 SNHLY, CDR2 FYNNEI. CDR3 coding DNA: TGTGCCAGCAAAGGGGGTCTTGGAAACACCATATATTTT. It encodes CASKGGLGNTIYF.

This sequence joins TRBV11-1 and TRBJ2-7; D gene unclear. The CDR3 totals 14 residues. Germline values: CDR1 SGHAT, CDR2 FQDESV (reference sequence). V was shortened by 5 bases and J by 0 bases, with 11 bases between the two germline ends. CDR3 coding DNA: TGTGCCAGCAGCACACCACAGAGCTCCTACGAGCAGTACTTC. Its translation: CASSTPQSSYEQYF.

V and J are TRBV6-2 or TRBV6-3 and TRBJ1-5; D possibly corresponds to TRBD1 (5 bases). The germline CDR1 and CDR2 sequences are MNHEY and SVGEGT. The V end was cut by 5 bases, the J end by 9 bases, with 14 bases between. The CDR3 loop spans 13 amino acids. Here the CDR3 reads CASSRLGQAPQHF. CDR3 DNA sequence: TGTGCCAGCAGTCGCCTAGGACAAGCGCCCCAGCATTTT.

The chain recombines TRBV11-3 with TRBJ2-2; 10 bases fit TRBD2. V shed 2 bases, J shed 4 bases, and the junction held 7 bases outside the gene matches. CDR1 and CDR2 from the germline V gene are SGHNT and YENEEA. The length of the CDR3 is 17 residues. The CDR3 DNA sequence: TGTGCCAGCAGCTTAACACCCCTAGCGGGGGCCACCGGGGAGCTGTTTTTT. This gives the protein CASSLTPLAGATGELFF.

V gene TRBV6-6 combines with J gene TRBJ1-1, with D possibly being TRBD1 (6 bases). Deletions cut 0 bases from V and 3 bases from J, with 14 bases between. The germline V gene encodes CDR1 MNHNY and CDR2 SVGAGI (reference sequence). The CDR3 covers 16 residues. CDR3 loop: CASSYSPQGSDTEAFF. Written as DNA, the CDR3 is TGTGCCAGCAGTTACTCCCCACAGGGATCGGACACTGAAGCTTTCTTT.

This chain links TRBV3-1 (or the pseudogene TRBV3-2) with TRBJ1-2; TRBD1 aligns across 7 bases. Germline loops: CDR1 LGHDT, CDR2 YNNKEL (reference sequence). There are 15 residues in the CDR3. V shed 4 bases and J 2 bases; nucleotides not matched to a gene: 7. The CDR3 sequence: CASSLRGQANYGYTF. In DNA, the CDR3 is TGTGCCAGCAGCCTTCGAGGACAGGCGAACTATGGCTACACCTTC.

This clone appeared a single time. The DNA for the CDR3 is TGTGCCAGCAGCAGGGACAGAAATTCACCCCTCCACTTT. Residues: CASSRDRNSPLHF. V gene TRBV11-3 combines with J gene TRBJ1-6; 7 bases agree with TRBD1. V shed 5 bases, J shed 7 bases, and the junction held 2 bases outside the gene matches. The germline V gene has CDR1 SGHNT and CDR2 YENEEA. The CDR3 is 13 amino acids. The complete variable domain, with remaining parts taken from reference TRBV11-3 and TRBJ1-6, reads EAGVVQSPRYKIIEKKQPVAFWCNPISGHNTLYWYLQNLGQGPELLIRYENEEAVDDSQLPKDRFSAERLKGVDSTLKIQPAELGDSAVYLCASSRDRNSPLHFGNGTRLTVT.

The gene calls are TRBV29-1 and TRBJ1-2, with 8 nucleotides matching TRBD1. Germline V gene sequence: CDR1 SQVTM, CDR2 ANQGSEA. This CDR3 is 14 amino acids long. J lost 2 bases, V lost 2 bases, and 4 bases had no gene match. CDR3 sequence: CSVESRGQNYGYTF. In DNA form, the CDR3 reads TGCAGCGTTGAAAGCAGGGGGCAAAACTATGGCTACACCTTC.

This clone was observed a handful of times. The chain combines TRBV4-1 with TRBJ1-3, with 7 positions matching TRBD1. V was clipped by 1 base and J by 8 bases; unmatched bases: 2. The CDR3 covers 13 residues. CDR1 and CDR2 from the germline V gene are MGHRA and YSYEKL. The CDR3 DNA follows: TGCGCCAGCAGCCAAGTCCAGGGGGACACCATATATTTT. Translation gives CASSQVQGDTIYF.

This sequence joins TRBV6-5 and TRBJ2-1; perhaps TRBD2 as D (6 bases). Trimming cost V 8 bases and J 2 bases, with 13 bases left between them. Germline V gene sequence: CDR1 MNHEY, CDR2 SVGAGI. CDR3 length: 14 residues. The CDR3 loop reads CASFTGVAYNEQFF. The DNA of the CDR3 is TGTGCCAGCTTTACGGGGGTGGCCTACAATGAGCAGTTCTTC.

The gene calls are TRBV7-2 and TRBJ2-4; possibly TRBD1 for D (6 bases). V was clipped by 5 bases and J by 1 base, with 18 bases between them. The CDR3 length is 17 residues. CDR1 is SGHTA and CDR2 is FQGNSA in the germline V gene. CDR3 bases: TGTGCCAGCAGCCCCCCCGGTTGGGGGCTGGCCAAAAACATTCAGTACTTC. It translates to CASSPPGWGLAKNIQYF.

This clone was picked up a small number of times. The chain recombines TRBV5-6 with TRBJ1-1, with D unresolved. The CDR3 runs to 12 residues. Germline assignment: CDR1 SGHDT and CDR2 YYEEEE. Trimming left V 0 bases short and J 7 bases short, with 7 bases between. The CDR3 DNA sequence: TGTGCCAGCAGCTTGGAAACATATGAAGCTTTCTTT. As protein: CASSLETYEAFF.

This clone was detected a few times. V gene TRBV5-5 combines with J gene TRBJ2-2; 9 bases are shared with TRBD1. Unmatched junction bases numbered 5, after V lost 4 bases and J lost 4 bases. CDR3 length equals 15 residues. The germline V gene encodes CDR1 SGHKS and CDR2 YYEKEE (reference sequence). The CDR3 coding sequence is TGTGCCAGCAGCCCCGGACAGGGGCGCACCGGGGAGCTGTTTTTT. Translated, it gives CASSPGQGRTGELFF. The full variable domain, its missing parts supplied by reference TRBV5-5 and TRBJ2-2, is DAGVTQSPTHLIKTRGQQVTLRCSPISGHKSVSWYQQVLGQGPQFIFQYYEKEERGRGNFPDRFSARQFPNYSSELNVNALLLGDSALYLCASSPGQGRTGELFFGEGSRLTVL.

The rearrangement links TRBV3-1 (or the pseudogene TRBV3-2) to TRBJ1-1; a weak D match, TRBD1 (6 bases). The CDR3 totals 13 residues. V was clipped by 7 bases and J by 5 bases, with 14 bases between them. The germline V gene encodes CDR1 LGHDT and CDR2 YNNKEL (reference sequence). The CDR3 coding sequence is TGTGCCAGCAAGTTTAGGGGGAATACTGAAGCTTTCTTT. Amino acids: CASKFRGNTEAFF.

The V and J genes are TRBV6-5 and TRBJ1-6; 9 bases match TRBD1. This CDR3 region has 13 residues. Germline-derived CDR1 and CDR2 are MNHEY and SVGAGI. V trimming: 7 bases; J trimming: 11 bases; junction bases outside the gene matches: 6. The CDR3 DNA reads TGTGCCAGCAAACGGACAGGGGAAACACCCCTCCACTTT. Its translation: CASKRTGETPLHF.

J is TRBJ2-5 and V is TRBV7-7, with D possibly TRBD2 on 5 matching bases. This CDR3 is 15 amino acids long. Germline lookup yields CDR1 SSHAT and CDR2 FNYEAQ (reference sequence). Trimming took off 5 bases at V and 5 bases at J, with 18 bases between the two ends. CDR3 sequence (DNA): TGTGCCAGCAGCCAAGGCGGAGGTTTCGGGGAGACCCAGTACTTC. Protein sequence: CASSQGGGFGETQYF.